This T cell receptor beta chain derives from a study of identical twins. Overall study findings and caveats: Potential partial confounding of zero-insertion analyses by invariant MAIT and iNKT cells was noted. Within monozygotic twins, out-of-frame TCR alpha sharing was underestimated by the models. Twin pairs' shared out-of-frame alpha sequences were enriched in low generation probability.

This clonotype appeared many times. As yet, its antigen is unknown. It was template switching that added a universal primer site, and there were unique molecular identifiers on the cDNA. TCRdb itself ran the 5' RACE reads through MiXCR, one entry per CDR3 protein. The repertoire holds about 810,000 distinct CDR3 sequences, with roughly an eighth as singletons. Looked up from germline, CDR1 is SQVTM and CDR2 is ANQGSEA. Trimming left V 6 bases short and J 1 base short, with 12 bases between. This CDR3 region has 13 residues. The same data also contributed to another study, on yellow fever vaccine responses in identical twins.

This sequence was found in a woman aged 18-30 years in good health. The chain employs TRBV29-1 and TRBJ1-1; D may be TRBD1 (5 bases). The sequencing input was PBMCs. CDR3 amino acids: CSVREGTNTEAFF. DNA of the CDR3: TGCAGCGTACGAGAGGGGACGAACACTGAAGCTTTCTTT.